A single sample gave rise to the 9 T cell receptor beta chains below, sequenced in a study of cytomegalovirus exposure and HLA in healthy donors. Both 60 Vbeta primers and 13 Jbeta primers went into the PCR. Libraries were prepared by immunoSEQ multiplex PCR; TCRdb keeps only in-frame clonotypes and omits some of them. This table has about 130,000 clones, approximately 82% appearing once. Sequencing was carried out using PBMCs. These receptors came from a man younger than 35 in good health and CMV-seropositive.

This chain connects TRBV28 to TRBJ2-1, with D hard to call. The CDR3 length is 13 residues. V lost 4 bases to trimming and J lost 2 bases, with 6 bases between them. The germline V gene encodes CDR1 MDHEN and CDR2 SYDVKM. The CDR3 protein is CASSYVTYNEQFF. The CDR3 DNA is TGTGCCAGCAGTTATGTTACCTACAATGAGCAGTTCTTC.

The chain combines TRBV19 with TRBJ1-6, with a weak D call TRBD1 (6 bases). CDR1 is LNHDA, CDR2 SQIVND, per germline (reference sequence). This CDR3 spans 13 amino acids. V was shortened by 6 bases and J by 5 bases, with 8 bases between the two germline ends. CDR3 region: CASRQGNNSPLHF. The CDR3, as DNA: TGTGCCAGTAGACAGGGTAATAATTCACCCCTCCACTTT.

Only one count was recorded for this clone. The chain carries TRBV6-5 and TRBJ2-5, with TRBD1 matching 7 bases. This CDR3 contains 14 residues. Per the germline V gene, CDR1 is MNHEY and CDR2 is SVGAGI. After removal of 6 bases from V and 4 bases from J, the junction contained 8 bases not matched to a gene. This chain's CDR3 is CASSRGSAAETQYF. The CDR3 region has the DNA TGTGCCAGCAGCAGGGGGAGCGCCGCAGAGACCCAGTACTTC.

The chain joins TRBV10-2 to TRBJ2-2; D unresolved. This CDR3 region has 13 residues. Trimming cost V 8 bases and J 0 bases, with 7 bases left between them. Per germline, CDR1 WSHSY and CDR2 SAAADI. The CDR3 DNA reads TGCGCCAGCTGGGCAGCGAACACCGGGGAGCTGTTTTTT. Translated: CASWAANTGELFF.

CDR3 residues: CASSEGQAANYGYTF. CDR3 in DNA: TGTGCCAGCAGTGAGGGACAGGCAGCTAACTATGGCTACACCTTC. The chain carries TRBV6-1 and TRBJ1-2; 8 bases match TRBD1. The CDR3 is 15 amino acids. V dropped 3 bases and J dropped 0; count of bases not matched to a gene: 3. CDR1 MNHNS and CDR2 SASEGT come from the germline V gene.

This clone has just a few counts. This rearrangement joins TRBV7-9 to TRBJ2-7, with D perhaps matching TRBD1 (6 bases). Trimming cost V 1 base and J 3 bases, with 7 bases left between them. This CDR3 is built from 13 residues. The germline V gene encodes CDR1 SEHNR and CDR2 FQNEAQ (reference sequence). The CDR3 DNA sequence: TGTGCCAGCAGCTTAGTAGGGGGCTACGAGCAGTACTTC. Translating it yields CASSLVGGYEQYF.

This chain connects TRBV27 to TRBJ2-1, with 8 bases matching TRBD2. With 8 bases clipped from V and 2 bases from J, the junction kept 5 bases outside the gene matches. CDR1 and CDR2 (germline): MNHEY, SMNVEV (reference sequence). CDR3 size: 14 residues. CDR3 in DNA: TGTGCCAGCCGTTCGGGGGGGGCCTACAATGAGCAGTTCTTC. This translates into CASRSGGAYNEQFF.

This clone was recorded once. The rearrangement links TRBV2 to TRBJ1-2, with D unclear. Germline V lookup: CDR1 SNHLY, CDR2 FYNNEI. The CDR3 has 14 amino acids. V was cut by 7 bases and J by 0 bases, with 12 bases left in between. This CDR3 reads CASIGDGTNYGYTF. DNA of the CDR3: TGTGCCAGCATCGGCGACGGGACTAACTATGGCTACACCTTC.

The CDR3 DNA reads TGCGCCAGCAGTGAAGGTAGCGGCTACGAGCAGTACTTC. It codes for CASSEGSGYEQYF. The rearrangement uses TRBV10-1 and TRBJ2-7, with D possibly being TRBD2 (6 bases). Germline assignment: CDR1 WNHNN and CDR2 SYGVQD (reference sequence). This CDR3 has 13 residues. Between the trimmed V and J ends, which lost 3 bases and 3 bases, there was a span of 9 bases.